The entry below describes one T cell receptor beta chain. Which antigen it targets is not known. It has no much larger one-base neighbor in the sample; base qualities were not kept. The label giving this sample's time point can be read as: baseline, week 1 (first vaccination visit). The sample's treatment or condition, from its label and the paper: pre-vaccination baseline after standard-of-care therapy. All donors had newly diagnosed IDH1-mutant astrocytomas of WHO grade 3 or 4 that showed loss of nuclear ATRX. The samples were drawn from NOA16, a multicentre, single-arm, open-label phase I trial in Germany that tested a mutant IDH1 peptide vaccine in humans for the first time. For immunogenicity testing, the blood drawn at visit V03 was used as the baseline sample. Genomic DNA for TCRB sequencing was isolated from EDTA blood with the DNeasy Blood and Tissue Kit. CDR1 is given as SGHVS and CDR2 as FNYEAQ, both from the germline V gene. Inclusive of the bounding cysteine and phenylalanine, the CDR3 is 16 residues long. Solely the CDR3 DNA is kept, with 48 bases framed from the first base. V is reduced by 1 base and J by 3 bases, leaving a spacing of 12 bases between them.

The entry originates in a study of a mutant IDH1 vaccine in newly diagnosed glioma (dated by TCRdb to 2020 to 2022). Concerning the study at large: Of the approximately 35 treated patients, around 62% were male and approximately 40% were female, and a mean age of roughly 37 years was recorded. Prior to enrollment, patients had been given standard therapy consisting of radiotherapy alone, temozolomide alone, or radiochemotherapy with temozolomide, with the combination given to most patients. Six visits were used for peripheral blood collection: V03 (baseline), V05, V07, V10, V12 and V13. For exploratory analyses, longitudinal TCRB deep sequencing was carried out in about 26 treated patients wherever samples were available. Study-wide findings and limitations: Across multiple MHC alleles, vaccine-induced immune responses were seen in roughly 93% of patients. It was noted by the authors that analyses of patient blood samples could not be reproduced owing to sample limitations. Pseudoprogression appeared unrelated to alterations in the top peripheral T cell clonotypes detected by TCRB sequencing. Availability determined which PBMC samples were chosen for TCRB deep sequencing.

Library generation was performed with the immunoSEQ multiplex PCR assay. Rearranged TCR beta chain sequences were amplified with the hsTCRB Kit following the manufacturer's protocol. An Illumina MiSeq was used to sequence the TCRB libraries. On the study's bioinformatics: The kit vendor's proprietary platform handled demultiplexing, trimming and gene mapping. TCRdb carries this immuneACCESS record with in-frame sequences only. Its versions omit some clonotypes, under half of them owing to an unresolved V gene in the studies checked, with the rest unexplained. V, J and clone size are taken as reported in that table, and D and trimming were inferred from the DNA itself. A total of roughly 70,000 clones appear in this sample, 65% to 90% of them only once. The ten biggest clones cover roughly 2.8% of the sample.

Recombination joined TRBV7-6 with TRBJ2-2; a tentative D call is TRBD1 (5 bases match). This clonotype was obtained from a man aged 25 to 45 with glioma. The specimen comprised PBMCs, sampled from a glioma patient treated with radiotherapy, temozolomide or both. The CDR3 has the sequence CASSLDNRFYTGELFF. The DNA sequence reads TGTGCCAGCAGCTTAGATAACAGGTTCTACACCGGGGAGCTGTTTTTT.